The rows below give T cell receptor beta chains drawn from one sample of a study of blood T cell repertoires in COVID-19. Sequencing was performed with immunoSEQ multiplex PCR; in TCRdb, only in-frame clones are kept and a portion is missing. Of 110,000 or so clones in the sample, roughly 76% were seen once. Sequences were obtained from peripheral blood. The receptors derive from a human donor in a cohort sampled during active COVID-19. CDR3s include the opening cysteine and the closing phenylalanine or tryptophan. D genes are given only for firm matches. Expanded clones are given a class, and other clones once, few, many or no size at all.

v_gene	j_gene	abundance	d_gene	CDR3aa	CDR3nt
TRBV29-1	TRBJ2-1	once	TRBD2	CSAATSGEQFF	TGCAGCGCTGCTACTAGCGGGGAGCAGTTCTTC
TRBV7-8	TRBJ1-1	-	-	CASSRNRLMNTEAFF	TGTGCCAGCAGCCGCAACAGACTAATGAACACTGAAGCTTTCTTT
TRBV7-2	TRBJ1-2	few	-	CASSLARQPQLYGYTF	TGTGCCAGCAGCTTAGCGAGACAGCCACAGTTATATGGCTACACCTTC
TRBV5-1	TRBJ2-7	few	-	CASSLAQKPYEQYF	TGCGCCAGCAGCTTGGCCCAGAAACCCTACGAGCAGTACTTC
TRBV9	TRBJ1-1	few	-	CASSVGQATEAFF	TGTGCCAGCAGCGTAGGACAGGCCACTGAAGCTTTCTTT
TRBV27	TRBJ1-1	-	-	CASSLRGYTEAFF	TGTGCCAGCAGTTTAAGGGGGTACACTGAAGCTTTCTTT
TRBV3-1/TRBV3-2	TRBJ2-5	-	TRBD2	CASSPRLAAETQYF	TGTGCCAGCAGCCCCCGACTAGCTGCAGAGACCCAGTACTTC
TRBV1	TRBJ2-2	-	-	CTSSWPSPNYTGELFF	TGCACCAGCAGCTGGCCTAGCCCCAACTACACCGGGGAGCTGTTTTTT
TRBV11-3	TRBJ2-6	once	TRBD2	CASREKGGRASRSGANVLTF	TGTGCCAGCAGGGAGAAGGGTGGGAGGGCATCGCGTTCTGGGGCCAACGTCCTGACTTTC
TRBV30	TRBJ2-1	-	TRBD2	CAWSVLLAGARHEQFF	TGTGCCTGGAGTGTACTCTTAGCGGGAGCCCGCCATGAGCAGTTCTTC
TRBV7-9	TRBJ1-2	-	-	CASSLMSRVTGYTF	TGTGCCAGCAGCTTAATGAGCAGGGTCACGGGCTACACCTTC
TRBV4-2	TRBJ1-3	-	-	CASSQDTGVSGNTIYF	TGTGCCAGCAGCCAAGATACAGGAGTCTCTGGAAACACCATATATTTT
TRBV18	TRBJ2-3	-	TRBD2	CASSPAGGSTDTQYF	TGTGCCAGCTCACCAGCGGGAGGTTCTACAGATACGCAGTATTTT